This T cell receptor (beta chain) appears in the sequencing data of a study of T-cell memory formation after mild COVID-19. Study-level points and caveats: Cross-reactive memory appears to have joined, as suggested by some responding clones showing up in pre-infection memory. CD4+ contracting clones were mainly CM and EM; CD8+ ones, EMRA.

The CDR3 extends over 15 amino acids. From germline, CDR1 is SQVTM and CDR2 ANQGSEA. V dropped 6 bases and J dropped 3 bases, with 20 bases sitting between them. TCRdb re-called the 5' RACE reads with MiXCR, one entry per CDR3 protein. The data show 300,000 to 350,000 distinct CDR3 sequences, less than 20% seen once. As concerns this clonotype: No antigen is known for it.

This chain connects TRBV29-1 to TRBJ2-5, with D perhaps matching TRBD2 (6 bases). This receptor was taken from a man between 18 and 35 years old who had mild COVID-19 (a few samples of this study predate the infection). Cell type and time point are not known. The source material was PBMCs or a T cell subset sorted from them (not recorded which). CDR3 DNA: TGCAGCGTCCATCAGGCCGGGACGGGGGAAGAGACCCAGTACTTC. It yields the protein CSVHQAGTGEETQYF.